This is a list of T cell receptor beta chains from one sample in a study of early T cells in non-severe SARS-CoV-2 infection. One entry per CDR3 protein results from TCRdb running MiXCR on the 5' RACE reads. The sample records fewer than 85,000 distinct CDR3 sequences, 12% to 15% being singletons. The sample taken for sequencing was whole blood. The receptors shown here come from an adult who was a healthcare worker with PCR-confirmed SARS-CoV-2 infection or an uninfected control (not recorded which). Each CDR3 is given with its conserved first and last residue. The order of the fields is J gene, clone size, CDR3 length, V gene, D gene, CDR3 protein, CDR3 DNA. The D gene is left open where the match is weak. Clone size is stated in some rows and not others, as once, few, many or a class when expanded.

TRBJ2-3 | few | 12 | TRBV25-1 | . | CASSETPDTQYF | TGTGCCAGCAGTGAAACCCCTGATACGCAGTATTTT
TRBJ2-3 | many | 16 | TRBV2 | TRBD1 | CASRAGTGGNTDTQYF | TGTGCCAGCAGAGCCGGGACAGGGGGAAACACAGATACGCAGTATTTT
TRBJ2-7 | . | 15 | TRBV14 | TRBD1 | CASSPLGQGPYEQYF | TGTGCCAGCAGCCCCCTTGGACAGGGCCCCTACGAGCAGTACTTC
TRBJ1-3 | . | 14 | TRBV20-1 | . | CSATHGGSGNTIYF | TGCAGTGCTACACACGGGGGCTCTGGAAACACCATATATTTT
TRBJ1-1 | . | 12 | TRBV20-1 | TRBD1 | CSARAQGAEAFF | TGCAGTGCTAGAGCACAGGGGGCTGAAGCTTTCTTT
TRBJ2-3 | few | 13 | TRBV11-3 | . | CASSPTDGDTQYF | TGTGCCAGCTCCCCTACAGATGGAGATACGCAGTATTTT
TRBJ2-5 | few | 15 | TRBV29-1 | . | CSVTRTGTTQETQYF | TGCAGCGTTACTAGAACCGGGACAACCCAAGAGACCCAGTACTTC
TRBJ2-7 | . | 15 | TRBV10-3 | . | CAISDRAASSYEQYF | TGTGCCATCAGTGACAGGGCCGCGTCTTCCTACGAGCAGTACTTC
TRBJ1-2 | many | 15 | TRBV6-6 | . | CASIPGGGANYGYTF | TGTGCCAGCATCCCGGGAGGAGGAGCTAACTATGGCTACACCTTC
TRBJ2-1 | . | 15 | TRBV6-4 | . | CASSDSPSSYNEQFF | TGTGCCAGCAGTGACTCCCCGAGCTCCTACAATGAGCAGTTCTTC
TRBJ2-5 | . | 16 | TRBV7-3 | TRBD2 | CASSSGTSGGPETQYF | TGTGCCAGCAGCTCCGGGACTAGCGGGGGGCCTGAGACCCAGTACTTC
TRBJ2-5 | many | 19 | TRBV10-3 | TRBD1 | CAISERIPGQAMGQETQYF | TGTGCCATCAGTGAACGTATACCGGGACAGGCGATGGGGCAAGAGACCCAGTACTTC
TRBJ2-5 | . | 17 | TRBV6-6 | . | CASSYPARPALQETQYF | TGTGCCAGCAGTTACCCCGCACGTCCAGCGCTCCAAGAGACCCAGTACTTC
TRBJ2-3 | . | 14 | TRBV28 | . | CASRVHRVQDTQYF | TGTGCCAGCAGGGTCCACAGGGTTCAAGATACGCAGTATTTT
TRBJ2-3 | . | 13 | TRBV10-3 | TRBD2 | CAIGLAPTDTQYF | TGTGCCATAGGACTAGCGCCCACAGATACGCAGTATTTT
TRBJ2-3 | many | 20 | TRBV5-5 | TRBD2 | CASSAESHFGVAGTTDTQYF | TGTGCCAGCAGCGCGGAGTCCCACTTTGGGGTAGCGGGGACCACAGATACGCAGTATTTT
TRBJ2-1 | few | 14 | TRBV30 | TRBD2 | CAWRSGIPYNEQFF | TGTGCCTGGAGGAGCGGGATACCCTACAATGAGCAGTTCTTC
TRBJ2-7 | . | 10 | TRBV21-1 | . | CGTVPNEQYF | TGTGGGACTGTACCCAACGAGCAGTACTTC
TRBJ2-5 | . | 11 | TRBV5-1 | . | CASSLQKTQYF | TGCGCCAGCAGCTTGCAAAAGACCCAGTACTTC
TRBJ2-3 | . | 12 | TRBV20-1 | . | CSALGFTDTQYF | TGCAGTGCTTTGGGTTTTACAGATACGCAGTATTTT
TRBJ2-3 | few | 16 | TRBV7-8 | . | CASSPPPGGPTDTQYF | TGTGCCAGCAGCCCCCCCCCCGGCGGCCCCACAGATACGCAGTATTTT
TRBJ2-7 | . | 14 | TRBV30 | . | CAWSHGGPLSEQYF | TGTGCCTGGAGTCATGGGGGGCCCCTCTCCGAGCAGTACTTC
TRBJ1-1 | many | 15 | TRBV18 | TRBD1 | CASSPRDRGLLEAFF | TGTGCCAGCTCACCGCGGGACAGGGGGCTGCTTGAAGCTTTCTTT
TRBJ2-3 | . | 18 | TRBV18 | TRBD1 | CASSPPIGDRGKSDTQYF | TGTGCCAGCTCACCACCGATAGGTGACAGGGGGAAATCAGATACGCAGTATTTT
TRBJ2-3 | many | 15 | TRBV4-3 | . | CASSLRQLSTDTQYF | TGCGCCAGCAGCCTCCGACAACTAAGCACAGATACGCAGTATTTT
TRBJ2-3 | . | 16 | TRBV6-1 | TRBD2 | CASSSISGGRTDTQYF | TGTGCCAGCAGTTCAATTAGCGGGGGGCGCACAGATACGCAGTATTTT
TRBJ1-2 | . | 15 | TRBV7-2 | TRBD1 | CASSVEEGAGYGYTF | TGTGCCAGCAGCGTAGAAGAGGGGGCGGGCTATGGCTACACCTTC
TRBJ2-3 | . | 18 | TRBV12-3/TRBV12-4 | TRBD1 | CASSLDPPVTGDRDTQYF | TGTGCCAGCAGTTTAGATCCCCCCGTAACAGGGGATCGGGATACGCAGTATTTT
TRBJ2-7 | . | 11 | TRBV29-1 | . | CSVEVEVVQYF | TGCAGCGTAGAGGTTGAAGTTGTGCAGTACTTC
TRBJ2-3 | . | 13 | TRBV14 | . | CASGDPRTDTQYF | TGTGCCAGCGGGGACCCACGCACAGATACGCAGTATTTT
TRBJ2-1 | few | 16 | TRBV5-1 | TRBD2 | CASSLSASGGAPEQFF | TGCGCCAGCAGCTTGTCTGCTAGCGGGGGAGCTCCGGAGCAGTTCTTC
TRBJ2-7 | . | 15 | TRBV7-2 | TRBD2 | CASSAAGTSSYEQYF | TGTGCCAGCAGCGCAGCGGGGACCAGCTCCTACGAGCAGTACTTC
TRBJ2-3 | . | 15 | TRBV7-2 | TRBD2 | CASSLSGSSTDTQYF | TGTGCCAGCAGCCTAAGCGGGAGCAGCACAGATACGCAGTATTTT
TRBJ2-5 | few | 13 | TRBV7-7 | . | CASSLVPGETQYF | TGTGCTAGCAGCCTTGTACCTGGGGAGACCCAGTACTTC
TRBJ1-5 | . | 16 | TRBV7-2 | . | CASSLVSRAGNQPQHF | TGTGCCAGCAGCTTAGTCAGCAGAGCGGGCAATCAGCCCCAGCATTTT
TRBJ2-7 | many | 15 | TRBV18 | . | CASSPQTWDGYEQYF | TGTGCCAGCTCACCTCAGACCTGGGATGGCTACGAGCAGTACTTC
TRBJ1-2 | few | 13 | TRBV6-2/TRBV6-3 | . | CASSYRDFGGYTF | TGTGCCAGCAGTTATAGGGATTTTGGTGGCTACACCTTC
TRBJ1-2 | . | 13 | TRBV5-4 | . | CASSTWTEYGYTF | TGTGCCAGCAGCACATGGACCGAATATGGCTACACCTTC
TRBJ1-6 | few | 16 | TRBV4-3 | . | CASSQVTGTGNSPLHF | TGCGCCAGCAGCCAAGTTACCGGTACCGGGAATTCACCCCTCCACTTT
TRBJ2-7 | many | 14 | TRBV7-6 | TRBD1 | CASSPRDRTYEQYF | TGTGCCAGCAGCCCTCGGGACAGGACCTACGAGCAGTACTTC